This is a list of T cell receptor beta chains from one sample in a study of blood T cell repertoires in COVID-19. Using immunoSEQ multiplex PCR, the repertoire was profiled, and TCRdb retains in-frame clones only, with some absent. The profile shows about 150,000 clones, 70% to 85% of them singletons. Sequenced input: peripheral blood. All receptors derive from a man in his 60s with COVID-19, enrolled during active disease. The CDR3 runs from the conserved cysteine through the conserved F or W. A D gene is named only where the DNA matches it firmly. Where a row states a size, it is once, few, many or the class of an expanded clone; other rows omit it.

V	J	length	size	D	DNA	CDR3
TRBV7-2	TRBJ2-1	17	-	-	TGTGCCAGCAGCTTAGGGCAGGGTTCCACTTCCTACAATGAGCAGTTCTTC	CASSLGQGSTSYNEQFF
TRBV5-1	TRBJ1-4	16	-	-	TGCGCCAGCAGCTTGGCCCTCGGGGGCGGGGGTGAAAAACTGTTTTTT	CASSLALGGGGEKLFF
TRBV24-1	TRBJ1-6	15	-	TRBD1	TGTGCCACCAGTGATGCCGGGACAGGGGAATCACCCCTCCACTTT	CATSDAGTGESPLHF
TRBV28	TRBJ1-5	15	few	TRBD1	TGTGCCAGCAGAAAACAGGGGACTGGCAATCAGCCCCAGCATTTT	CASRKQGTGNQPQHF
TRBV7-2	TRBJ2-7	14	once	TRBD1	TGTGCCAGCAGCCAAGGACAGGGCCAATACGAGCAGTACTTC	CASSQGQGQYEQYF
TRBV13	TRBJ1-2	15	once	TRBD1	TGTGCCAGCAGCTTAGTGGCAGGGGGCGCTTGGAGCTACACCTTC	CASSLVAGGAWSYTF
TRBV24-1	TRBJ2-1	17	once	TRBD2	TGTGCCACCAGTGATCCACCCGGGACTAGCACCTACAATGAGCAGTTCTTC	CATSDPPGTSTYNEQFF
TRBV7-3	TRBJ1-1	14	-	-	TGTGCCAGCAGCTTGGGACAATGGGACACTGAAGCTTTCTTT	CASSLGQWDTEAFF
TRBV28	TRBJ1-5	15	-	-	TGTGCCAGCAGCCAGGGAGGCACTCTAAATCAGCCCCAGCATTTT	CASSQGGTLNQPQHF
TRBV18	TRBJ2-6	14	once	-	TGTGCCAGCTCCAGGATTACTGGGGCCAACGTCCTGACTTTC	CASSRITGANVLTF
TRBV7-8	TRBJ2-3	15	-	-	TGTGCCAGCAGCTTAGTTGGGCTAGCAGCAGATACGCAGTATTTT	CASSLVGLAADTQYF
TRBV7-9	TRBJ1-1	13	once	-	TGTGCCACCTCGGGGGGGACGAACACTGAAGCTTTCTTT	CATSGGTNTEAFF
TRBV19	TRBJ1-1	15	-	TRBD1	TGTGCCAGTAGCGCGACAGGGGAGGGGGGCACTGAAGCTTTCTTT	CASSATGEGGTEAFF
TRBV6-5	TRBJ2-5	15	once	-	TGTGCCAGCAGGAGGGACACTCAGTGGGGAGAGACCCAGTACTTC	CASRRDTQWGETQYF
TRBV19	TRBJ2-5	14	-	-	TGTGCCAGTAGTATCGGACAGTCCCAAGAGACCCAGTACTTC	CASSIGQSQETQYF
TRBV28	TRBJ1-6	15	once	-	TGTGCCAGCTGGGGGGGGAGCTCCTATAATTCACCCCTCCACTTT	CASWGGSSYNSPLHF
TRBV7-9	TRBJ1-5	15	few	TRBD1	TGTGCCAGCGGCCCGACAGGGGGCGGCAATCAGCCCCAGCATTTT	CASGPTGGGNQPQHF
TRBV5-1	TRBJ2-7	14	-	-	TGCGCCAGCGGATGGACGGGGGATTCCTACGAGCAGTACTTC	CASGWTGDSYEQYF
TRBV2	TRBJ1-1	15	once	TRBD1	TGTGCCAGCAGTAAAAATGACAGGGGTGGGACTGAAGCTTTCTTT	CASSKNDRGGTEAFF
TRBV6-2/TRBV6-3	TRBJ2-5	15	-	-	TGTGCCAGCAGTTACAGGAGCGGGTCGCCAGAGACCCAGTACTTC	CASSYRSGSPETQYF
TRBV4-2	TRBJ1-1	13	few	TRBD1	TGTGCCAGCAGCCAAGAGGGGGACAGTGAAGCTTTCTTT	CASSQEGDSEAFF
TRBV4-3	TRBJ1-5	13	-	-	TGCGCCAGCAGCCAAGATTTTATCCAGCCCCAGCATTTT	CASSQDFIQPQHF
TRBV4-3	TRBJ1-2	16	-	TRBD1	TGCGCCAGCAGCCAAAATGGACAGGGTGCTAACTATGGCTACACCTTC	CASSQNGQGANYGYTF
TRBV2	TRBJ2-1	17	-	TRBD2	TGTGCCAGCAGTGAACTCCCTACTAGCGGGCCTTACAATGAGCAGTTCTTC	CASSELPTSGPYNEQFF
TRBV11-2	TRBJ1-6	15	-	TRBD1	TGTGCCAGCAGGGGACAGGATACCTATAATTCACCCCTCCACTTT	CASRGQDTYNSPLHF
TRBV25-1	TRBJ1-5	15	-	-	TGTGCCAGCAGTGACCCGGGTCACCCTTTGGGGCCCCAGCATTTT	CASSDPGHPLGPQHF
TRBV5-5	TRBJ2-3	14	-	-	TGTGCCAGCAGCTTAACACGTACCACAGATACGCAGTATTTT	CASSLTRTTDTQYF
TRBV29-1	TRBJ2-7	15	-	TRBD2	TGCAGCGTGGGACTAGCGGGCCGTGGAAATTCCGAGCAGTACTTC	CSVGLAGRGNSEQYF
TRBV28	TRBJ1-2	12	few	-	TGTGCCAGCAATAGGGGAGGCTATGGCTACACCTTC	CASNRGGYGYTF
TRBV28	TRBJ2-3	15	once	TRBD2	TGTGCCAGCAGTTTAGGGGCTAGCGGGGTGGATACGCAGTATTTT	CASSLGASGVDTQYF
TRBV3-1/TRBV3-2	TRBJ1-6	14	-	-	TGTGCCAGCAGCCAAAGCCTATCCAATTCACCCCTCCACTTT	CASSQSLSNSPLHF
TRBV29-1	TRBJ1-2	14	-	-	TGCAGCGTTCAACAACAACAGGGTAGCTATGGCTACACCTTC	CSVQQQQGSYGYTF
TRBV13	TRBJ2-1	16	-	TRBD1	TGTGCCAGCAGCCTTCCGGGGACAGGGAGCTACAATGAGCAGTTCTTC	CASSLPGTGSYNEQFF
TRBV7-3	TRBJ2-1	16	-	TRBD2	TGTGCCAGCAGCCGAGGGACTAGCGGGAGAACCAATGAGCAGTTCTTC	CASSRGTSGRTNEQFF
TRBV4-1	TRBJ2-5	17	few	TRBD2	TGCGCCAGCAGCCAAGAGTCCGGGACTAGTTATCGAGAGACCCAGTACTTC	CASSQESGTSYRETQYF
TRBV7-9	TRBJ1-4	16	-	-	TGTGCCAGCAGCTTAGTCTCCGTGAGACACCTTGAAAAACTGTTTTTT	CASSLVSVRHLEKLFF
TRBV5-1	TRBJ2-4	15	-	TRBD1	TGCGCCAGCAGTGACGGACAGGGTGGTGTGAACATTCAGTACTTC	CASSDGQGGVNIQYF
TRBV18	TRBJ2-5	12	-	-	TGTGCCAGCTCACCCACAACCGAGACCCAGTACTTC	CASSPTTETQYF
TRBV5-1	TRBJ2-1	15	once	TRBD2	TGCGCCAGCAGCTTGGCGGCTAGCGGGCGCAATGAGCAGTTCTTC	CASSLAASGRNEQFF
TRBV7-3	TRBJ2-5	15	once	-	TGTGCCAGCAGCTTAGGGCCGAGCCCCCAAGAGACCCAGTACTTC	CASSLGPSPQETQYF
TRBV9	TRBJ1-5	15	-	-	TGTGCCAGCAGCGTAGGGGGGCAGGGCGGACAGCCCCAGCATTTT	CASSVGGQGGQPQHF
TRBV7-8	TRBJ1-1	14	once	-	TGTGCCAGCAGCATGAGACGGGTCAACACTGAAGCTTTCTTT	CASSMRRVNTEAFF
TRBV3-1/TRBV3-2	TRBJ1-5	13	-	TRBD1	TGTGCCAGCAGCCAGGGGGACAGCCAGCCCCAGCATTTT	CASSQGDSQPQHF
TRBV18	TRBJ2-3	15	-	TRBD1	TGTGCCAGCTCAAATGGACAGGGGCGGACAGATACGCAGTATTTT	CASSNGQGRTDTQYF
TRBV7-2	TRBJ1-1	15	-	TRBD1	TGTGCCAGCAGCCCGTATGACGACAGGGGCACTGAAGCTTTCTTT	CASSPYDDRGTEAFF
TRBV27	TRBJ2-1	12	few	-	TGTGCCAGCAGTTTTATGGGGGGTGAGCAGTTCTTC	CASSFMGGEQFF